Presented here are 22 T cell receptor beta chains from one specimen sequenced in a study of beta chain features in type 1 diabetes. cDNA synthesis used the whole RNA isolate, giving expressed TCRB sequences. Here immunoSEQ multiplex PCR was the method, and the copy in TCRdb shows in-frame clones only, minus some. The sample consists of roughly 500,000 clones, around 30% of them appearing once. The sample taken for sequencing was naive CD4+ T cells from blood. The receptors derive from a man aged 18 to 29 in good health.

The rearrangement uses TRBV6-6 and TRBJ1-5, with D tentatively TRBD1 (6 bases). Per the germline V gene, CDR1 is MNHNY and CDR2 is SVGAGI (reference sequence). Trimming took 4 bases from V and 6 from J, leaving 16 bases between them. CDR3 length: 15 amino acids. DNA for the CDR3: TGTGCCAGCAGTTCCGGGATGATGGGGGCTCAGCCCCAGCATTTT. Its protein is CASSSGMMGAQPQHF.

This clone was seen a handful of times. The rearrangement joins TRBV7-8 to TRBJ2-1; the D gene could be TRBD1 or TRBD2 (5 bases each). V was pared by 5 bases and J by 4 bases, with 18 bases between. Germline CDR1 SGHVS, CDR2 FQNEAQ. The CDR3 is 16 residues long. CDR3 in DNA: TGTGCCAGCAGCGCGGGCCGAAGGGGCTTTTACAATGAGCAGTTCTTC. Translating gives CASSAGRRGFYNEQFF.

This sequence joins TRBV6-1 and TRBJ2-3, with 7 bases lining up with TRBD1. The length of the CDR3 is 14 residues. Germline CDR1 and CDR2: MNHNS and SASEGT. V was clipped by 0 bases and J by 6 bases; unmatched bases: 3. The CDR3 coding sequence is TGTGCCAGCAGTGAAGCGACAGGGCTGGATACGCAGTATTTT. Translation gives CASSEATGLDTQYF.

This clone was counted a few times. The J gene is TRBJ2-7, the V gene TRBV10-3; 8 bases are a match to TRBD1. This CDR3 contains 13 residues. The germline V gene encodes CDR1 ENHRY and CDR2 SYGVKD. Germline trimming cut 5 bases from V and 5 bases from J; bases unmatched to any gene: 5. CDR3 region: CAISKTGEDEQYF. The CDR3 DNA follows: TGTGCCATCAGTAAGACAGGGGAAGACGAGCAGTACTTC.

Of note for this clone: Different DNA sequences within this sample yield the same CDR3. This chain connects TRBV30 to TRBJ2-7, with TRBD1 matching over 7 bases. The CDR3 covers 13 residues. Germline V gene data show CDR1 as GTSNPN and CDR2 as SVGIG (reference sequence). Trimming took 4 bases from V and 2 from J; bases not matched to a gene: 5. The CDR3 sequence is CAWTRDRAYEQYF. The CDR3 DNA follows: TGTGCCTGGACCAGAGACAGGGCCTACGAGCAGTACTTC.

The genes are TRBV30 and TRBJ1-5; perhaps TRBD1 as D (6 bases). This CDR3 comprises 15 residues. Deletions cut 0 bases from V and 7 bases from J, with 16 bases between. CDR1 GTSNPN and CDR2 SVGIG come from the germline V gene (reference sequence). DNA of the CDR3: TGTGCCTGGAGTGTGTTCGGCAGGGGAGGCCAGCCCCAGCATTTT. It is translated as CAWSVFGRGGQPQHF. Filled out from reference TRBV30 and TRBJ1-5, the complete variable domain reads SQTIHQWPATLVQPVGSPLSLECTVEGTSNPNLYWYRQAAGRGLQLLFYSVGIGQISSEVPQNLSASRPQDRQFILSSKKLLLSDSGFYLCAWSVFGRGGQPQHFGDGTRLSIL.

The chain's CDR3 is CASSVPENQPQHF. Here the CDR3 DNA reads TGTGCCAGCAGCGTACCCGAAAATCAGCCCCAGCATTTT. The gene calls are TRBV9 and TRBJ1-5, with D unresolved. V dropped 1 base and J dropped 4 bases, with 6 bases sitting between them. Germline V lookup: CDR1 SGDLS, CDR2 YYNGEE. The length of the CDR3 is 13 residues.

The CDR3 protein is CASRRESYEQYF. In nucleotides, the CDR3 is TGTGCCAGCAGACGGGAGAGCTACGAGCAGTACTTC. V and J are TRBV5-6 and TRBJ2-7; tentatively, D is TRBD2 (6 bases). The CDR3 is 12 residues long. Germline CDR1 is SGHDT and CDR2 is YYEEEE. Deletions cut 5 bases from V and 3 bases from J, with 9 bases between.

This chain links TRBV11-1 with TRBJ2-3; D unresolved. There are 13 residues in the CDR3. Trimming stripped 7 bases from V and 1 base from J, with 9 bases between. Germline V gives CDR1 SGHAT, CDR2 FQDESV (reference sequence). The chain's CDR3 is CASKIKGTDTQYF. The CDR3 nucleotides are TGTGCCAGCAAGATTAAGGGCACAGATACGCAGTATTTT.

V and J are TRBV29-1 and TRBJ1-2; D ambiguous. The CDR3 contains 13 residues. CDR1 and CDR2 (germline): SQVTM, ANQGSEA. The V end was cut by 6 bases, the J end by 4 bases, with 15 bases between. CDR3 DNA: TGCAGCGTATTCTGGACGGGAGGCTATGGCTACACCTTC. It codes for CSVFWTGGYGYTF. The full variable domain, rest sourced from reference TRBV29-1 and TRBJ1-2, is SAVISQKPSRDICQRGTSLTIQCQVDSQVTMMFWYRQQPGQSLTLIATANQGSEATYESGFVIDKFPISRPNLTFSTLTVSNMSPEDSSIYLCSVFWTGGYGYTFGSGTRLTVV.

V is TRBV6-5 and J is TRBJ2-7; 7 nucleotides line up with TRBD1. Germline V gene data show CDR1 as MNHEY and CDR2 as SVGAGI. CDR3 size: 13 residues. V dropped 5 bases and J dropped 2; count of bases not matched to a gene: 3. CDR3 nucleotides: TGTGCCAGCAGTAAGACAGGGCCCTACGAGCAGTACTTC. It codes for CASSKTGPYEQYF.

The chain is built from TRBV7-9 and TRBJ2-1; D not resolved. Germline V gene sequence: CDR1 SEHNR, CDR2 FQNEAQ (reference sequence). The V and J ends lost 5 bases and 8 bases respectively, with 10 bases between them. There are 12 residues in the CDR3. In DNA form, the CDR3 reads TGTGCCAGCAGCCCGAGGAAGGATGAGCAGTTCTTC. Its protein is CASSPRKDEQFF.

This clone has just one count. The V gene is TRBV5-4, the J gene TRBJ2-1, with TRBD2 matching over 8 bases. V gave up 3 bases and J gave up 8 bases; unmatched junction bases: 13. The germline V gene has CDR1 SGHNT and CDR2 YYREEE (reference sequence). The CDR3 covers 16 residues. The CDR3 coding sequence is TGTGCCAGCAGCTCGGCCACTAGCGGCCAACTGCATGAGCAGTTCTTC. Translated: CASSSATSGQLHEQFF. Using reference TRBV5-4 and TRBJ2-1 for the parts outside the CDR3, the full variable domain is ETGVTQSPTHLIKTRGQQVTLRCSSQSGHNTVSWYQQALGQGPQFIFQYYREEENGRGNFPPRFSGLQFPNYSSELNVNALELDDSALYLCASSSATSGQLHEQFFGPGTRLTVL.

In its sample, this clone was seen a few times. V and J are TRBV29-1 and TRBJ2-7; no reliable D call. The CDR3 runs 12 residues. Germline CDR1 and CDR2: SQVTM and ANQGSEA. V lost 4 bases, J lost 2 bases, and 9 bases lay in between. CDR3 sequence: CSVAEAAYEQYF. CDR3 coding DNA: TGCAGCGTTGCCGAGGCCGCCTACGAGCAGTACTTC.

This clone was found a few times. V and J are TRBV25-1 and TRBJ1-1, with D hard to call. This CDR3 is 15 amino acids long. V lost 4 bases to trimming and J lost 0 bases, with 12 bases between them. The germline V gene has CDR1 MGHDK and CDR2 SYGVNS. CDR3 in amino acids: CASSGSSRVNTEAFF. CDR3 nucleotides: TGTGCCAGCAGTGGTTCAAGTCGGGTGAACACTGAAGCTTTCTTT.

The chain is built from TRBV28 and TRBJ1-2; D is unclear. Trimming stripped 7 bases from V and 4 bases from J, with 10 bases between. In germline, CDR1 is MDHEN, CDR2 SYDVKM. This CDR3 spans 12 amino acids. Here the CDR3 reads CASNRQSYGYTF. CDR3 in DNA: TGTGCCAGCAATCGGCAGTCCTATGGCTACACCTTC.

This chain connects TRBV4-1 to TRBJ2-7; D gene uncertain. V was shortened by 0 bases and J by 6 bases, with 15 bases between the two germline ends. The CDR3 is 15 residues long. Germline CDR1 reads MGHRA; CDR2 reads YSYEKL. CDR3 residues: CASSQDRTLLIEQYF. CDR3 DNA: TGCGCCAGCAGCCAAGATCGAACCCTGCTGATCGAGCAGTACTTC.

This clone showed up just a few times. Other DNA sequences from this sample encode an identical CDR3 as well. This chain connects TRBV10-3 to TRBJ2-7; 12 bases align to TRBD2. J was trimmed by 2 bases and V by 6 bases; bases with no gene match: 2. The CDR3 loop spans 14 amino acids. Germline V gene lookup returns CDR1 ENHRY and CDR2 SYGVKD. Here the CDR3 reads CAIRLAGGPYEQYF. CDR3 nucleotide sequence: TGTGCCATCAGGCTAGCGGGAGGGCCCTACGAGCAGTACTTC.

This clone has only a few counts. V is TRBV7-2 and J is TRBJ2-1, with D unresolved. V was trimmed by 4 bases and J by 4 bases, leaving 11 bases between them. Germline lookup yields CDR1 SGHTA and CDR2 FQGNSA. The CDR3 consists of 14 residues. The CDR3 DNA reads TGTGCCAGCAGCTCGGCCGTAGTTTACAATGAGCAGTTCTTC. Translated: CASSSAVVYNEQFF.

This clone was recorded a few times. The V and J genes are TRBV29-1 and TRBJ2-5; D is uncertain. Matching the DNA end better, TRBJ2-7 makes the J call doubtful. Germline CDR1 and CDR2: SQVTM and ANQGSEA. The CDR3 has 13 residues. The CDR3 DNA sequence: TGCAGCGTTGTCAAGGACGGGTGGAGCGAGCAGTACTTC. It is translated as CSVVKDGWSEQYF.

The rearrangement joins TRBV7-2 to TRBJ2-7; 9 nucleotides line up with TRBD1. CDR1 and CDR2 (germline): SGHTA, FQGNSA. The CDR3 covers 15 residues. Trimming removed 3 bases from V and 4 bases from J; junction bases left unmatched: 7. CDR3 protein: CASSFDGQGWYEQYF. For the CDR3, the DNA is TGTGCCAGCAGCTTTGACGGACAGGGGTGGTACGAGCAGTACTTC.

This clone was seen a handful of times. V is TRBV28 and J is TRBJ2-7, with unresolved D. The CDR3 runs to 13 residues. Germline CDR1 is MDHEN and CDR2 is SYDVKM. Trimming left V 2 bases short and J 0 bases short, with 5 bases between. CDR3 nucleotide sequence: TGTGCCAGCAGTTTAACTCCCTCCTACGAGCAGTACTTC. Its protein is CASSLTPSYEQYF.